Listed below are T cell receptor beta chains from one sample, sequenced in a study of T cells after yellow fever vaccination. In TCRdb, the 5' RACE reads were re-called with MiXCR into one record per CDR3 protein. Of a few hundred thousand distinct CDR3 sequences in the sample, less than 20% were seen once. This specimen consisted of PBMCs, obtained less than 6 days after the first yellow fever vaccination. These receptors all come from a man between 18 and 29 years old who received the YFV17D yellow fever vaccine. Both conserved end residues are part of each CDR3. The order of the fields is clone size, V gene, D gene, J gene, CDR3 protein, CDR3 DNA. The D gene is left open where the match is weak. Not all rows give a size; the values are once, few, many and, for expanded clones, a class.

.	TRBV4-1	.	TRBJ1-6	CASSHRAGGSPLHF	TGCGCCAGCAGCCACCGGGCGGGGGGTTCACCCCTCCACTTT
few	TRBV4-2	.	TRBJ2-1	CASSLKGVLRGDEQFF	TGTGCCAGCAGCCTAAAGGGGGTCTTGCGTGGCGATGAGCAGTTCTTC
few	TRBV5-4	TRBD1	TRBJ2-5	CASSEQGTAQETQYF	TGTGCCAGCAGCGAGCAGGGGACAGCACAAGAGACCCAGTACTTC
few	TRBV5-1	.	TRBJ2-6	CASNRRSGANVLTF	TGCGCCAGCAATAGGCGATCTGGGGCCAACGTCCTGACTTTC
few	TRBV5-1	TRBD2	TRBJ2-2	CASSGGVGTGELFF	TGCGCCAGCAGCGGGGGGGTTGGCACCGGGGAGCTGTTTTTT
few	TRBV10-2	.	TRBJ1-1	CASSGSLEAFF	TGCGCCAGCAGTGGTAGCCTTGAAGCTTTCTTT
.	TRBV6-2/TRBV6-3	.	TRBJ2-5	CASSYGHLQETQYF	TGTGCCAGCAGTTACGGACACCTTCAAGAGACCCAGTACTTC
many	TRBV6-4	TRBD1	TRBJ2-3	CASSDSTGGADTQYF	TGTGCCAGCAGTGACTCGACAGGGGGCGCAGATACGCAGTATTTT
few	TRBV7-2	.	TRBJ2-4	CASRGPGNIQYF	TGTGCCAGCAGGGGGCCGGGGAACATTCAGTACTTC
few	TRBV10-3	.	TRBJ2-3	CATSVAGQSTDTQYF	TGTGCCACATCAGTGGCAGGGCAAAGCACAGATACGCAGTATTTT
.	TRBV12-3/TRBV12-4	.	TRBJ2-7	CASSLAREYEQYF	TGTGCCAGCAGTTTAGCTCGGGAATACGAGCAGTACTTC
few	TRBV19	.	TRBJ2-3	CASSIISSTDTQYF	TGTGCCAGTAGTATCATCTCTAGCACAGATACGCAGTATTTT
many	TRBV20-1	TRBD1	TRBJ1-3	CSASRTGGNTIYF	TGCAGTGCAAGCAGGACAGGGGGCAACACCATATATTTT
.	TRBV27	.	TRBJ1-6	CASSLSGGNRGVPFLHF	TGTGCCAGCAGTTTATCGGGGGGAAACCGGGGGGTGCCCTTTCTCCACTTT
few	TRBV4-1	.	TRBJ1-1	CASSQPDRLSTEAFF	TGCGCCAGCAGCCAACCGGACAGACTGAGCACTGAAGCTTTCTTT